The 29 T cell receptor beta chains presented below share a single source sample, sequenced in a study of blood T cell repertoires in COVID-19. Assay used: immunoSEQ multiplex PCR; TCRdb lists only in-frame clones, some missing. The sample yields 200,000 to 250,000 clones, around 85% seen once. Sequenced material: peripheral blood. These receptors originate from a man older than 75 with acute or convalescent COVID-19.

The rearrangement joins TRBV15 to TRBJ2-5; tentatively, D is TRBD1 (5 bases). CDR3 size: 15 residues. Deletions cut 1 base from V and 2 bases from J, with 11 bases between. Germline V CDR1 and CDR2: LNHNV, YYDKDF (reference sequence). The CDR3 loop is CATSRGAAGQETQYF. In DNA, the CDR3 is TGTGCCACCAGCAGAGGGGCGGCAGGGCAAGAGACCCAGTACTTC.

The genes are TRBV5-6 and TRBJ1-6; D is possibly TRBD1 (6 bases). Per germline, CDR1 SGHDT and CDR2 YYEEEE. The V gene lost 1 base and the J gene lost 6 bases, with 11 bases spanning the gap. This CDR3 is 15 amino acids long. This chain's CDR3 is CASSLMTGINSPLHF. The CDR3 DNA follows: TGTGCCAGCAGCTTGATGACAGGAATTAATTCACCCCTCCACTTT. The full variable domain, rest sourced from reference TRBV5-6 and TRBJ1-6, is DAGVTQSPTHLIKTRGQQVTLRCSPKSGHDTVSWYQQALGQGPQFIFQYYEEEERQRGNFPDRFSGHQFPNYSSELNVNALLLGDSALYLCASSLMTGINSPLHFGNGTRLTVT.

This rearrangement joins TRBV27 to TRBJ1-2; tentative D call: TRBD1 (5 bases). Germline V CDR1 and CDR2: MNHEY, SMNVEV (reference sequence). This CDR3 has 15 amino acids. The V gene lost 0 bases and the J gene lost 7 bases, with 15 bases spanning the gap. CDR3 amino acids: CASSLSGGSVGGYTF. The CDR3 DNA reads as TGTGCCAGCAGTTTATCGGGGGGGTCGGTCGGTGGCTACACCTTC.

This clone was recorded only once. V and J are TRBV27 and TRBJ1-4; 7 bases are a match to TRBD1. Germline values: CDR1 MNHEY, CDR2 SMNVEV (reference sequence). V lost 6 bases to trimming and J lost 11 bases; unmatched junction nucleotides: 12. The CDR3 totals 14 residues. The DNA of the CDR3 is TGTGCCAGCAGCCCCAGGGGGAGATTTGGTAAACTGTTTTTT. Protein product: CASSPRGRFGKLFF.

The chain combines TRBV5-8 with TRBJ1-4, with a possible D match to TRBD1 (5 bases). Between the trimmed V and J ends, which lost 0 bases and 0 bases, there was a span of 12 bases. Germline CDR1 is SGHTS and CDR2 is YDEGEE. There are 17 residues in the CDR3. CDR3 protein: CASSLGRATATNEKLFF. In DNA form, the CDR3 reads TGTGCCAGCAGCTTGGGTCGCGCGACAGCAACTAATGAAAAACTGTTTTTT. Complete variable domain (other parts from reference TRBV5-8 and TRBJ1-4): EAGVTQSPTHLIKTRGQQATLRCSPISGHTSVYWYQQALGLGLQFLLWYDEGEERNRGNFPPRFSGRQFPNYSSELNVNALELEDSALYLCASSLGRATATNEKLFFGSGTQLSVL.

The genes are TRBV7-3 and TRBJ2-1; D perhaps matches TRBD1 (5 bases). Trimming left V 4 bases short and J 1 base short, with 11 bases between. Germline V gene data show CDR1 as SGHTA and CDR2 as FQGTGA. The CDR3 length is 15 residues. CDR3 DNA sequence: TGTGCCAGCAGCTACACCCAGGGATCCTACAATGAGCAGTTCTTC. Translated: CASSYTQGSYNEQFF.

This clone was seen once. The V and J genes are TRBV27 and TRBJ1-6; TRBD1 matches 9 bases. The CDR3 extends over 19 amino acids. The germline V gene encodes CDR1 MNHEY and CDR2 SMNVEV (reference sequence). J gave up 7 bases and V 2 bases, and 15 bases lay outside the gene matches. The CDR3 region is CASSLPTGGAGLLNSPLHF. For the CDR3, the DNA is TGTGCCAGCAGTTTACCCACAGGGGGCGCGGGGTTATTAAATTCACCCCTCCACTTT.

The genes are TRBV5-1 and TRBJ2-1, with D possibly being TRBD2 (6 bases). Trimming took off 1 base at V and 6 bases at J, with 23 bases between the two ends. CDR3 size: 18 residues. The germline CDR1 and CDR2 sequences are SGHRS and YFSETQ. The chain's CDR3 is CASSLRLDRGRYSNEQFF. In nucleotides, the CDR3 is TGCGCCAGCAGCTTGAGGCTGGACCGGGGGAGATACTCCAATGAGCAGTTCTTC.

The chain combines TRBV5-1 with TRBJ1-2; D uncertain. Deletions cut 1 base from V and 8 bases from J, with 9 bases between. The CDR3 is made up of 12 amino acids. Germline CDR1 is SGHRS and CDR2 is YFSETQ. The CDR3 here is CASSLTAGGYTF. As DNA, the CDR3 is TGCGCCAGCAGCTTGACAGCGGGAGGCTACACCTTC.

V usage is TRBV11-1 and J usage is TRBJ1-1, with D uncertain. The CDR3 runs to 14 residues. The germline V gene encodes CDR1 SGHAT and CDR2 FQDESV (reference sequence). Trimming removed 0 bases at V and 4 bases at J, with 9 bases between. Written as DNA, the CDR3 is TGTGCCAGCAGCTTAGCGAGGGCACGCACTGAAGCTTTCTTT. Residues: CASSLARARTEAFF. The whole variable domain, remainder taken from reference TRBV11-1 and TRBJ1-1, is EAEVAQSPRYKITEKSQAVAFWCDPISGHATLYWYRQILGQGPELLVQFQDESVVDDSQLPKDRFSAERLKGVDSTLKIQPAELGDSAMYLCASSLARARTEAFFGQGTRLTVV.

The chain has TRBV19 and TRBJ1-5; D is perhaps TRBD1 (5 bases). Germline V gives CDR1 LNHDA, CDR2 SQIVND (reference sequence). The CDR3 is made up of 14 amino acids. V was clipped by 4 bases and J by 0 bases, with 7 bases between them. The CDR3 DNA reads TGTGCCAGTAGTACAGGGAATAGCAATCAGCCCCAGCATTTT. It yields the protein CASSTGNSNQPQHF.

V and J are TRBV7-2 and TRBJ1-6; 9 nucleotides match TRBD1. V trimming: 1 base; J trimming: 10 bases; junction bases outside the gene matches: 2. Germline lookup yields CDR1 SGHTA and CDR2 FQGNSA. The CDR3 spans 14 residues. CDR3 nucleotides: TGTGCCAGCAGCTTAGACAGGGGGCAATCACCCCTCCACTTT. It translates to CASSLDRGQSPLHF.

CDR3 protein: CASRPGQYGYTF. The CDR3 DNA reads as TGTGCCAGTAGGCCGGGACAGTACGGCTACACCTTC. The chain links TRBV19 to TRBJ1-2; 7 positions agree with TRBD1. J was trimmed by 8 bases and V by 6 bases; bases with no gene match: 6. Per germline, CDR1 LNHDA and CDR2 SQIVND (reference sequence). This CDR3 comprises 12 residues.

The chain carries TRBV5-1 and TRBJ2-6, with 8 bases lining up with TRBD1. The germline V gene encodes CDR1 SGHRS and CDR2 YFSETQ. This CDR3 spans 20 amino acids. Trimming took 3 bases from V and 0 from J; bases not matched to a gene: 14. The CDR3 bases are TGCGCCAGCAGCTACCTGCCCGCCGGACAGGGAAGCTCTGGGGCCAACGTCCTGACTTTC. Protein: CASSYLPAGQGSSGANVLTF.

This chain joins TRBV27 and TRBJ2-2; 10 bases line up with TRBD2. There are 19 residues in the CDR3. The germline V gene has CDR1 MNHEY and CDR2 SMNVEV (reference sequence). Germline trimming cut 3 bases from V and 4 bases from J; bases unmatched to any gene: 14. The CDR3 loop is CASSLGQWIAGGPTGELFF. CDR3 coding DNA: TGTGCCAGCAGTTTGGGACAGTGGATAGCGGGGGGCCCCACCGGGGAGCTGTTTTTT.

The J gene is TRBJ2-7, the V gene TRBV7-2; no definite D call. The CDR3 contains 16 residues. The germline V and J ends were trimmed by 4 bases and 5 bases, with 21 bases remaining between them. Germline CDR1 reads SGHTA; CDR2 reads FQGNSA. The CDR3 DNA follows: TGTGCCAGCAGCTGGATGCCGGCGGCAGATTTGGACGAGCAGTACTTC. Translation gives CASSWMPAADLDEQYF.

The V gene is TRBV24-1, the J gene TRBJ1-5, with D possibly matching TRBD1 (5 bases). The CDR3 loop spans 24 amino acids. Germline values: CDR1 KGHDR, CDR2 SFDVKD. The V end was cut by 5 bases, the J end by 2 bases, with 39 bases between. CDR3 DNA: TGTGCCACCAGTGGCCTTGCCCTTTCTTTCTTGGACAAAGCCCGGACCAGGGGCAATCAGCCCCAGCATTTT. It codes for CATSGLALSFLDKARTRGNQPQHF.

J is TRBJ2-1 and V is TRBV5-1, with TRBD1 as a possible D gene (7 bases). Trimming shortened V by 6 bases and J by 4 bases, and 17 bases separated the two germline ends. Germline CDR1 and CDR2: SGHRS and YFSETQ. CDR3 length: 15 amino acids. The CDR3 loop is CASIHSAGGYNEQFF. The CDR3 DNA follows: TGCGCCAGCATCCACTCCGCAGGGGGGTACAATGAGCAGTTCTTC. The variable domain in full, completed from reference TRBV5-1 and TRBJ2-1, reads KAGVTQTPRYLIKTRGQQVTLSCSPISGHRSVSWYQQTPGQGLQFLFEYFSETQRNKGNFPGRFSGRQFSNSRSEMNVSTLELGDSALYLCASIHSAGGYNEQFFGPGTRLTVL.

V is TRBV24-1 and J is TRBJ1-1, with D perhaps TRBD1 (6 bases). The CDR3 totals 13 residues. From germline, CDR1 is KGHDR and CDR2 SFDVKD. V lost 5 bases, J lost 8 bases, and 14 bases lay in between. The CDR3 DNA reads TGTGCCACCAGTGCCGCCTCCGGGACAGAAGCTTTCTTT. This encodes CATSAASGTEAFF.

The chain has TRBV7-8 and TRBJ1-3; TRBD1 aligns across 9 bases. CDR3 length equals 14 residues. Germline assignment: CDR1 SGHVS and CDR2 FQNEAQ. The V and J ends lost 3 bases and 6 bases, in that order; junction bases with no gene match: 3. The CDR3 coding sequence is TGTGCCAGCAGCTTTACAGGGGGCGAAAACACCATATATTTT. This gives the protein CASSFTGGENTIYF. The full variable domain, completed using reference TRBV7-8 and TRBJ1-3, is GAGVSQSPRYKVAKRGQDVALRCDPISGHVSLFWYQQALGQGPEFLTYFQNEAQLDKSGLPSDRFFAERPEGSVSTLKIQRTQQEDSAVYLCASSFTGGENTIYFGEGSWLTVV.

This rearrangement joins TRBV6-4 to TRBJ2-2, with D unresolved. With 0 bases removed from V and 0 bases from J, the gap between germline ends came to 14 bases. The CDR3 spans 18 residues. Germline lookup yields CDR1 MRHNA and CDR2 SNTAGT. CDR3 DNA sequence: TGTGCCAGCAGTGACTCATCTAGAAGTTACGCGAACACCGGGGAGCTGTTTTTT. This codes for CASSDSSRSYANTGELFF.

This clone was recorded a few times. This sequence joins TRBV20-1 and TRBJ2-7; 7 nucleotides match TRBD1. CDR3 length equals 14 residues. Losses at the gene ends were 3 bases for V and 2 bases for J; bases not matched to a gene: 7. Looked up from germline, CDR1 is DFQATT and CDR2 is SNEGSKA (reference sequence). DNA of the CDR3: TGCAGTGCTAGTCCGGGACAGAAAGCCTACGAGCAGTACTTC. Its protein product is CSASPGQKAYEQYF.

The J gene is TRBJ2-3, the V gene TRBV15; tentatively, D is TRBD2 (6 bases). The V gene lost 1 base and the J gene lost 0 bases, with 14 bases spanning the gap. This CDR3 is built from 17 residues. The V gene's germline CDR1 is LNHNV and CDR2 YYDKDF (reference sequence). CDR3 sequence (DNA): TGTGCCACCAGCAGAGCCAGCCGAGGAGGGAGCACAGATACGCAGTATTTT. Protein: CATSRASRGGSTDTQYF. The full variable domain, completed using reference TRBV15 and TRBJ2-3, is DAMVIQNPRYQVTQFGKPVTLSCSQTLNHNVMYWYQQKSSQAPKLLFHYYDKDFNNEADTPDNFQSRRPNTSFCFLDIRSPGLGDTAMYLCATSRASRGGSTDTQYFGPGTRLTVL.

The chain has TRBV3-1 (or the pseudogene TRBV3-2) and TRBJ1-2; 7 bases align to TRBD1. Per the germline V gene, CDR1 is LGHDT and CDR2 is YNNKEL (reference sequence). This CDR3 is built from 14 residues. The ends lost 5 bases at V and 3 bases at J; junction bases unmatched: 6. CDR3 loop: CASSYRGADYGYTF. CDR3 in DNA: TGTGCCAGCAGCTACAGGGGTGCAGACTATGGCTACACCTTC.

Concerning this clone itself: Compared with germline, one end of the junction differs, possibly owing to a read error. The chain links TRBV14 to TRBJ2-7; the match to TRBD1 covers 8 bases. The germline CDR1 and CDR2 sequences are SGHDN and FVKESK. The CDR3 loop spans 12 amino acids. CDR3 protein: CASSQEGQGVDF. The CDR3 bases are TGTGCCAGCAGCCAAGAAGGACAGGGAGTGGACTTC.

This clone was detected a few times. The chain is built from TRBV5-1 and TRBJ1-2; a possible D gene is TRBD1 (5 bases). CDR1 is SGHRS, CDR2 YFSETQ, per germline. The V end lost 0 bases, the J end lost 4 bases, and 16 bases lay between the germline ends. The CDR3 covers 16 residues. The CDR3, as DNA: TGCGCCAGCAGCTTGGATCCCGGGTGGCAGGGCTATGGCTACACCTTC. Protein: CASSLDPGWQGYGYTF.

V and J are TRBV11-2 and TRBJ1-3, with D possibly matching TRBD1 (5 bases). Trimming cost V 5 bases and J 1 base, with 12 bases left between them. The CDR3 extends over 15 amino acids. Germline V gene sequence: CDR1 SGHAT, CDR2 FQNNGV. CDR3 region: CASSVGGGSGNTIYF. The CDR3 DNA reads TGTGCCAGCAGCGTTGGGGGAGGGTCTGGAAACACCATATATTTT.

The chain recombines TRBV6-6 with TRBJ1-1; D is possibly TRBD1 (5 bases). The CDR3 totals 15 residues. The V end was cut by 7 bases, the J end by 7 bases, with 22 bases between. CDR1 MNHNY and CDR2 SVGAGI come from the germline V gene (reference sequence). Here the CDR3 reads CASIPHRGGVSEAFF. As DNA, the CDR3 is TGTGCCAGCATTCCCCACCGGGGGGGGGTCAGTGAAGCTTTCTTT.

The chain couples TRBV30 to TRBJ1-6, with D possibly being TRBD1 (6 bases). Between the trimmed V and J ends, which lost 3 bases and 9 bases, there was a span of 18 bases. CDR3 length: 15 amino acids. CDR1 GTSNPN and CDR2 SVGIG come from the germline V gene (reference sequence). For the CDR3, the DNA is TGTGCCTGGAGCGTCGCAAGGGGGGGTAGTTCACCCCTCCACTTT. Translating it yields CAWSVARGGSSPLHF.